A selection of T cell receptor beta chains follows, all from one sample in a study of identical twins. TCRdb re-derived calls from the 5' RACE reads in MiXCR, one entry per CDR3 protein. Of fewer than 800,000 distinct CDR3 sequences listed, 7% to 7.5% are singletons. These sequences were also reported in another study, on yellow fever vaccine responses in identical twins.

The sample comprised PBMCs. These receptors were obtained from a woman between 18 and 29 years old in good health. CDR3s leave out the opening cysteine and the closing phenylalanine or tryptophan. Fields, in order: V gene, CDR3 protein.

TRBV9 ASTPGTPLSYEQY
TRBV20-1 SARNPDRDINQPQH
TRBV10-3 AITEGDSYNSPLH
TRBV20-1 SARGLGNNEQF
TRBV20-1 SAPGFGGRYNEQF
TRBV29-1 SVVGDGQEQF
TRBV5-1 ASSLQGKRGARSTDTQY
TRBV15 ATQPGFGNQPQH
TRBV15 ATSSWGQVETQY
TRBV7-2 ASSLATGSYEQY
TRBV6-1 ASREEAGATYEQY
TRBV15 ATQGQGSYGYT
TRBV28 ASSTTTKETQY
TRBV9 ASSLGTDHQPQH
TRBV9 ASSPPRT
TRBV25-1 ASSEAGTKSQSTQY
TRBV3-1 ASSQGPTGGSYEQY
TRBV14 ASSRFGGREGYT
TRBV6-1 ASSVNPSGGNEQF
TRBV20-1 SASVNRGEETQY
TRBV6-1 ASSHDRGSYNEQF
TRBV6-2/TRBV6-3 ASSYGLQNEQF
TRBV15 ATSKKQGALRYTGELF
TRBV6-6 ASGDRPDTQY
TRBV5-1 ASSLAQGRGGYNEQF
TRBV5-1 ASSPGQGSGANVLT
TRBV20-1 SANPRQDTNTEAF
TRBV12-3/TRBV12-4 ASSFVQGGSYEQY
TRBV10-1 ATPSRRPGGSNYGYT
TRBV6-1 ASSEQPSGTDTQY
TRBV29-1 SVGDTTVGYT
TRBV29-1 SVLSRGVGYGYT
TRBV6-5 ASSYSQEGYGYT
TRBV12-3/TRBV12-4 ASSFGTAYEQY
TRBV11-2 ASSSSRQSGELF
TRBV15 ATSRGSWTSGRGSYNEQF
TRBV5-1 ASSEEQFSGQPQH
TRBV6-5 ASSYSDSADEKLF
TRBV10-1 ASSARQGSYEQY
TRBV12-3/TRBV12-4 ASSGGQPVTEAF
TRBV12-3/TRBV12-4 ASSSTPDRSD